This entry concerns a single TCR beta chain. The antigen remains unidentified. The sample is drawn from a study of siplizumab effects on memory and regulatory T cells. Findings and limits, study-wide: It was never confirmed that proliferating Tregs from siplizumab cultures were suppressive. Siplizumab significantly reduced alloreactive sequences traceable to unstimulated CD4+ memory cells. Few alloreactive clones mapped to unstimulated subsets.

CDR1 is LNHDA, CDR2 SQIVND, per germline (reference sequence). This CDR3 is 13 amino acids long. Losses at the gene ends were 6 bases for V and 5 bases for J; bases not matched to a gene: 6. Roughly 1.1 x 10^5 TCR templates were measured in each sample. Libraries were prepared by immunoSEQ multiplex PCR; TCRdb keeps only in-frame clonotypes and omits some of them. The data show 90,000 to 120,000 clones, with about 94% seen just once and approximately 0.62% held by the top ten. This chain connects TRBV19 to TRBJ1-2; 7 nucleotides match TRBD1. The sample comprised Tregs sorted from blood. This sequence was found in a human donor in good health. The chain's CDR3 is CASRPGQLYGYTF. Written as DNA, the CDR3 is TGTGCCAGTAGGCCGGGACAGTTATATGGCTACACCTTC.